A selection of T cell receptor beta chains follows, all from one sample in a study of blood T cell repertoires in COVID-19. Sequencing was performed with immunoSEQ multiplex PCR; in TCRdb, only in-frame clones are kept and a portion is missing. The sample consists of about 100,000 clones, 80% to 90% of them appearing once. The sequenced material came from peripheral blood. These TCRs come from a man aged 35-49 years with active or convalescent COVID-19. CDR3s include the opening cysteine and the closing phenylalanine or tryptophan. Fields, in order: J gene, V gene, D gene, clone size, CDR3 protein, CDR3 DNA. A D gene is named only where the DNA matches it firmly. Clone size is not always given. Where it is, it says once, few, many or a class for expanded clones.

J: TRBJ1-5; V: TRBV30; D: -; size: -; CDR3: CASGEAGVNQPQHF; DNA: TGTGCCTCGGGAGAGGCAGGGGTCAATCAGCCCCAGCATTTT
J: TRBJ2-7; V: TRBV4-1; D: TRBD1; size: -; CDR3: CASSHRDRFPSYEQYF; DNA: TGCGCCAGCAGCCACCGGGACAGGTTCCCCTCCTACGAGCAGTACTTC
J: TRBJ2-2; V: TRBV7-9; D: TRBD1; size: few; CDR3: CASSSGTGIAGELFF; DNA: TGTGCCAGCAGCTCCGGGACAGGGATCGCCGGGGAGCTGTTTTTT
J: TRBJ1-4; V: TRBV30; D: TRBD1; size: -; CDR3: CAWSVWTGGEKLFF; DNA: TGTGCCTGGAGTGTTTGGACAGGGGGCGAAAAACTGTTTTTT
J: TRBJ2-7; V: TRBV15; D: -; size: -; CDR3: CATSRFRGYEQYF; DNA: TGTGCCACCAGCAGATTCCGGGGTTACGAGCAGTACTTC
J: TRBJ2-7; V: TRBV7-3; D: -; size: -; CDR3: CASSLGFGLSYEQYF; DNA: TGTGCCAGCAGCTTAGGATTCGGACTCTCCTACGAGCAGTACTTC
J: TRBJ1-2; V: TRBV10-3; D: -; size: -; CDR3: CAISQANYGYTF; DNA: TGTGCCATCAGCCAGGCTAACTATGGCTACACCTTC
J: TRBJ1-5; V: TRBV29-1; D: -; size: few; CDR3: CSVVTGRNQPQHF; DNA: TGCAGCGTGGTTACAGGGCGCAATCAGCCCCAGCATTTT
J: TRBJ1-1; V: TRBV9; D: TRBD1; size: -; CDR3: CASSVGGQGNTEAFF; DNA: TGTGCCAGCAGCGTAGGGGGACAGGGGAACACTGAAGCTTTCTTT
J: TRBJ2-3; V: TRBV10-1; D: TRBD2; size: -; CDR3: CASSEGLAGSDTQYF; DNA: TGCGCCAGCAGTGAGGGACTAGCGGGGTCAGATACGCAGTATTTT
J: TRBJ1-2; V: TRBV10-3; D: -; size: -; CDR3: CAISEVSDSYGYTF; DNA: TGTGCCATCAGTGAAGTATCAGATTCCTATGGCTACACCTTC
J: TRBJ1-5; V: TRBV28; D: -; size: -; CDR3: CASGLHNNQPQHF; DNA: TGTGCCAGCGGTTTACACAACAATCAGCCCCAGCATTTT
J: TRBJ2-5; V: TRBV4-2; D: -; size: -; CDR3: CASSREMEETQYF; DNA: TGTGCCAGCAGCCGGGAGATGGAAGAGACCCAGTACTTC
J: TRBJ2-7; V: TRBV30; D: -; size: -; CDR3: CAWGRLPGEQYF; DNA: TGTGCCTGGGGGCGGCTACCAGGGGAGCAGTACTTC
J: TRBJ2-1; V: TRBV27; D: TRBD2; size: -; CDR3: CASSIGTSGYNEQFF; DNA: TGTGCCAGCAGCATTGGGACTAGCGGTTACAATGAGCAGTTCTTC
J: TRBJ2-1; V: TRBV11-3; D: -; size: -; CDR3: CASSRASASYNEQFF; DNA: TGTGCCAGCAGCCGTGCTAGCGCCTCCTACAATGAGCAGTTCTTC
J: TRBJ1-6; V: TRBV7-9; D: -; size: -; CDR3: CASSSGQWSSPLHF; DNA: TGTGCCAGCAGCTCAGGACAGTGGAGTTCACCCCTCCACTTT
J: TRBJ1-5; V: TRBV2; D: -; size: -; CDR3: CASNTGDQPQHF; DNA: TGTGCCAGCAATACAGGCGATCAGCCCCAGCATTTT
J: TRBJ2-7; V: TRBV19; D: TRBD1; size: -; CDR3: CASSWTGSYEQYF; DNA: TGTGCCAGTAGTTGGACAGGGTCCTACGAGCAGTACTTC
J: TRBJ2-5; V: TRBV6-5; D: -; size: -; CDR3: CASAITLIGLETQYF; DNA: TGTGCCAGCGCTATAACCCTGATTGGTCTAGAGACCCAGTACTTC
J: TRBJ1-4; V: TRBV15; D: TRBD1; size: -; CDR3: CATSPRQGNEKLFF; DNA: TGTGCCACCAGCCCTCGACAGGGCAATGAAAAACTGTTTTTT
J: TRBJ1-5; V: TRBV19; D: TRBD1; size: once; CDR3: CASSTDRGGENQPQHF; DNA: TGTGCCAGTAGTACCGACAGGGGGGGAGAAAATCAGCCCCAGCATTTT
J: TRBJ1-1; V: TRBV28; D: TRBD1; size: -; CDR3: CASTSGQQNTEAFF; DNA: TGTGCCAGCACCTCGGGACAGCAGAACACTGAAGCTTTCTTT
J: TRBJ2-7; V: TRBV10-2; D: TRBD2; size: -; CDR3: CASSESGTSGIYEQYF; DNA: TGCGCCAGCAGTGAGTCGGGGACTAGCGGGATTTACGAGCAGTACTTC
J: TRBJ1-2; V: TRBV3-1/TRBV3-2; D: TRBD1; size: -; CDR3: CASSHHDRGRNYGYTF; DNA: TGTGCCAGCAGCCACCACGACAGGGGAAGGAACTATGGCTACACCTTC
J: TRBJ1-2; V: TRBV12-3/TRBV12-4; D: -; size: -; CDR3: CASRPTASYGYTF; DNA: TGTGCCAGCAGGCCGACAGCGTCCTATGGCTACACCTTC
J: TRBJ2-7; V: TRBV7-2; D: -; size: -; CDR3: CASSLSQLLYEQYF; DNA: TGTGCCAGCAGCTTATCCCAACTTCTCTACGAGCAGTACTTC
J: TRBJ1-3; V: TRBV28; D: TRBD1; size: few; CDR3: CASSQTGGSPLVSGNTIYF; DNA: TGTGCCAGCAGTCAGACAGGGGGCTCGCCTCTGGTCTCTGGAAACACCATATATTTT
J: TRBJ2-1; V: TRBV7-9; D: TRBD2; size: -; CDR3: CASSSDWDYSYNEQFF; DNA: TGTGCCAGCAGCTCCGACTGGGACTACAGCTACAATGAGCAGTTCTTC
J: TRBJ2-1; V: TRBV5-1; D: -; size: -; CDR3: CASSVGAAYNEQFF; DNA: TGCGCCAGCAGCGTCGGAGCCGCCTACAATGAGCAGTTCTTC
J: TRBJ1-1; V: TRBV2; D: TRBD1; size: -; CDR3: CASNNRGSTEAFF; DNA: TGTGCCAGCAACAACAGGGGGAGCACTGAAGCTTTCTTT
J: TRBJ2-1; V: TRBV7-3; D: -; size: -; CDR3: CASSQDGTSPNEQFF; DNA: TGTGCCAGCAGCCAAGACGGAACTAGCCCCAATGAGCAGTTCTTC
J: TRBJ2-5; V: TRBV6-5; D: TRBD1; size: -; CDR3: CASRGTGVGQETQYF; DNA: TGTGCCAGCAGAGGAACAGGGGTGGGACAAGAGACCCAGTACTTC
J: TRBJ2-1; V: TRBV6-8; D: TRBD2; size: -; CDR3: CASSPGLASNEQFF; DNA: TGTGCCAGCAGCCCGGGACTAGCGAGCAATGAGCAGTTCTTC
J: TRBJ1-1; V: TRBV6-2/TRBV6-3; D: -; size: -; CDR3: CASSYTRGQLNTEAFF; DNA: TGTGCCAGCAGTTACACCCGTGGACAGCTGAACACTGAAGCTTTCTTT
J: TRBJ2-2; V: TRBV7-9; D: TRBD1; size: -; CDR3: CASSFGQGVTGELFF; DNA: TGTGCCAGCAGCTTTGGGCAGGGGGTGACCGGGGAGCTGTTTTTT
J: TRBJ2-3; V: TRBV2; D: TRBD2; size: -; CDR3: CASKIRASGFTDTQYF; DNA: TGTGCCAGCAAAATAAGGGCTAGCGGGTTCACAGATACGCAGTATTTT
J: TRBJ2-7; V: TRBV19; D: TRBD2; size: -; CDR3: CASSMSGLAAGNSYEQYF; DNA: TGTGCCAGTAGTATGTCCGGGCTAGCGGCCGGGAACTCCTACGAGCAGTACTTC
J: TRBJ1-6; V: TRBV4-1; D: TRBD1; size: once; CDR3: CASSQDLGGDSPLHF; DNA: TGCGCCAGCAGCCAAGATTTAGGGGGCGATTCACCCCTCCACTTT
J: TRBJ1-1; V: TRBV14; D: -; size: once; CDR3: CASSQDVGVAFF; DNA: TGTGCCAGCAGCCAAGATGTCGGGGTAGCTTTCTTT
J: TRBJ2-4; V: TRBV14; D: TRBD1; size: -; CDR3: CASSRDRVSQYF; DNA: TGTGCCAGCAGCCGGGACAGGGTATCTCAGTACTTC
J: TRBJ1-1; V: TRBV6-5; D: -; size: -; CDR3: CATNRNTEAFF; DNA: TGTGCCACTAATAGGAACACTGAAGCTTTCTTT
J: TRBJ1-3; V: TRBV18; D: -; size: once; CDR3: CASSPDSGGNTIYF; DNA: TGTGCCAGCTCACCGGACAGCGGAGGAAACACCATATATTTT
J: TRBJ2-2; V: TRBV7-2; D: -; size: -; CDR3: CASSSGSYTGELFF; DNA: TGTGCCAGCAGCTCGGGATCTTACACCGGGGAGCTGTTTTTT
J: TRBJ1-5; V: TRBV18; D: TRBD1; size: -; CDR3: CASSGEPGQGRQPQHF; DNA: TGTGCCAGCTCAGGGGAACCGGGACAGGGGAGACAGCCCCAGCATTTT
J: TRBJ1-4; V: TRBV21-1; D: -; size: -; CDR3: CASSIRLGMNEKLFF; DNA: TGTGCCAGCAGCATCCGCCTCGGGATGAATGAAAAACTGTTTTTT
J: TRBJ1-4; V: TRBV30; D: -; size: -; CDR3: CAWNLQSNEKLFF; DNA: TGTGCCTGGAACCTACAGAGTAATGAAAAACTGTTTTTT
J: TRBJ2-7; V: TRBV28; D: -; size: -; CDR3: CASRLQSNSGEQYF; DNA: TGTGCCAGCAGACTGCAATCGAACTCAGGGGAGCAGTACTTC
J: TRBJ1-2; V: TRBV7-2; D: -; size: -; CDR3: CASSDQGAYGYTF; DNA: TGTGCCAGCAGCGACCAAGGGGCCTATGGCTACACCTTC
J: TRBJ2-1; V: TRBV20-1; D: TRBD2; size: -; CDR3: CSASSAGFSYNEQFF; DNA: TGCAGTGCTAGTTCAGCGGGATTCTCCTACAATGAGCAGTTCTTC
J: TRBJ1-2; V: TRBV25-1; D: TRBD1; size: -; CDR3: CASSESGTGKWNYGYTF; DNA: TGTGCCAGCAGTGAATCGGGGACAGGGAAATGGAACTATGGCTACACCTTC
J: TRBJ2-7; V: TRBV6-2/TRBV6-3; D: TRBD2; size: -; CDR3: CASSYPSGTSFYEQYF; DNA: TGTGCCAGCAGTTACCCTAGCGGGACCTCCTTCTACGAGCAGTACTTC
J: TRBJ2-1; V: TRBV9; D: -; size: -; CDR3: CASSPSGRAEQFF; DNA: TGTGCCAGCAGCCCTAGTGGGAGAGCTGAGCAGTTCTTC
J: TRBJ2-3; V: TRBV11-2; D: TRBD2; size: once; CDR3: CASSLGTSGTRVDTQYF; DNA: TGTGCCAGCAGCTTAGGGACTAGCGGGACCCGGGTCGATACGCAGTATTTT
J: TRBJ2-3; V: TRBV9; D: -; size: -; CDR3: CASSVSRVTDTQYF; DNA: TGTGCCAGCAGCGTGAGCAGGGTCACAGATACGCAGTATTTT
J: TRBJ1-1; V: TRBV20-1; D: -; size: once; CDR3: CSARDLIEAFF; DNA: TGCAGTGCTAGAGATTTAATAGAAGCTTTCTTT
J: TRBJ2-1; V: TRBV18; D: TRBD2; size: -; CDR3: CASTTSGSNNEQFF; DNA: TGTGCCAGCACGACTAGCGGGAGTAACAATGAGCAGTTCTTC